The 17 T cell receptor beta chains in this list originate from one sample, sequenced in a study of blood T cells in healthy people across ages. A second PCR, run for roughly 7 to 12 cycles, used a sample-barcoded 5' primer plus a J-beta primer mix. TCRdb passed the 5' RACE reads through MiXCR, listing each CDR3 protein once. The sample lists 650,000 to 950,000 distinct CDR3 sequences; roughly 44% were seen once. The sample consisted of blood. Every receptor here comes from a man between 60 and 70 years old in good health.

As for this clonotype: It may be a read error: a sequence one base away is much more abundant. This rearrangement joins TRBV11-2 to TRBJ2-1; a possible D gene is TRBD2 (5 bases). Germline V lookup: CDR1 SGHAT, CDR2 FQNNGV. The CDR3 loop spans 16 amino acids. In DNA, the CDR3 is TGTGCCGGCAGCTCTTTTCTGAGGACTCAAGACAATGAGCAGTTCTTC. Amino acids: CAGSSFLRTQDNEQFF.

This clonotype was observed at least ten times. This chain joins TRBV5-1 and TRBJ2-6; D ambiguous. Germline CDR1 and CDR2: SGHRS and YFSETQ. The CDR3 is 16 amino acids. Trimming removed 3 bases at V and 1 base at J, with 11 bases between. Written as DNA, the CDR3 is TGCGCCAGCAGCTCCTATGCCGGGTCTGGGGCCAACGTCCTGACTTTC. Translating it yields CASSSYAGSGANVLTF.

This clonotype was seen a few times. The chain uses TRBV19 and TRBJ1-5, with TRBD1 matching over 7 bases. This CDR3 is 15 amino acids long. Unmatched junction bases numbered 12, after V lost 10 bases and J lost 3 bases. Germline CDR1 is LNHDA and CDR2 is SQIVND (reference sequence). The CDR3: CATQTRGQSNQPQHF. CDR3 in DNA: TGTGCCACCCAGACCCGGGGACAGTCCAATCAGCCCCAGCATTTT.

This chain connects TRBV20-1 to TRBJ1-2, with a tentative D call TRBD1 (5 bases). With 5 bases removed from V and 2 bases from J, the gap between germline ends came to 9 bases. The CDR3 runs 12 residues. Germline-derived CDR1 and CDR2 are DFQATT and SNEGSKA (reference sequence). The CDR3 loop is CSAAGENYGYTF. The DNA for the CDR3 is TGCAGTGCTGCGGGGGAAAACTATGGCTACACCTTC.

The chain is built from TRBV12-3 or TRBV12-4 and TRBJ2-4; D might be TRBD1 (6 bases). The J call may be in error: the DNA end matches TRBJ2-5 better. The CDR3 is made up of 14 amino acids. The CDR3 is CASSLSGVEETQYF. The CDR3 DNA reads as TGTGCCAGCAGTTTGTCAGGGGTGGAAGAGACCCAGTACTTC.

A few counts support this clonotype. The rearrangement links TRBV20-1 to TRBJ2-7; D unclear. The J call may not be correct, given that the DNA end is closer to TRBJ2-5. In germline, CDR1 is DFQATT, CDR2 SNEGSKA (reference sequence). This CDR3 comprises 13 residues. The CDR3 sequence is CSAGSGVLETQYF. The CDR3 DNA follows: TGCAGTGCTGGATCTGGAGTTCTGGAGACCCAGTACTTC.

This clonotype was detected many times. The V gene is TRBV2, the J gene TRBJ2-7; D is uncertain. V was clipped by 2 bases and J by 4 bases, with 9 bases between them. CDR1 is SNHLY and CDR2 is FYNNEI in the germline V gene. The CDR3 runs 13 residues. This CDR3 reads CASSEQTDYEQYF. Written as DNA, the CDR3 is TGTGCCAGCAGTGAACAAACAGATTACGAGCAGTACTTC.

The chain is built from TRBV5-1 and TRBJ2-5; D ambiguous. V was clipped by 0 bases and J by 4 bases, with 13 bases between them. Germline values: CDR1 SGHRS, CDR2 YFSETQ. The CDR3 is made up of 15 amino acids. The CDR3 nucleotides are TGCGCCAGCAGCTTGGGGGTTAGTCATGGAGAGACCCAGTACTTC. As protein: CASSLGVSHGETQYF.

The chain joins TRBV6-6 to TRBJ2-1; no definite D call. The CDR3 has 16 residues. The V gene lost 2 bases and the J gene lost 2 bases, with 13 bases spanning the gap. Per germline, CDR1 MNHNY and CDR2 SVGAGI (reference sequence). Written as DNA, the CDR3 is TGTGCCAGCAGTTACGGTGGAGATGGAACCTACAATGAGCAGTTCTTC. Protein sequence: CASSYGGDGTYNEQFF.

The J gene is TRBJ1-2, the V gene TRBV29-1; D possibly corresponds to TRBD1 (5 bases). CDR3 length equals 13 residues. Germline-derived CDR1 and CDR2 are SQVTM and ANQGSEA. V was cut by 0 bases and J by 2 bases, with 7 bases left in between. The CDR3 DNA reads as TGCAGCGTTGAAGATCCAGGGAACTATGGCTACACCTTC. Translating gives CSVEDPGNYGYTF.

The rearrangement links TRBV6-2 or TRBV6-3 to TRBJ2-5, with 11 nucleotides matching TRBD2. CDR3 length: 19 residues. Germline V CDR1 and CDR2: MNHEY, SVGEGT. The V gene end was trimmed by 2 bases and the J gene end by 2 bases; junction bases not matched to a gene: 13. CDR3 DNA sequence: TGTGCCAGCAGTTACCCTTGGACTAGCGGGTCACGAAGGCAAGAGACCCAGTACTTC. It encodes CASSYPWTSGSRRQETQYF.

The rearrangement joins TRBV7-2 to TRBJ2-4; D is perhaps TRBD1 or TRBD2 (5 bases each). The V gene lost 7 bases and the J gene lost 9 bases, with 16 bases spanning the gap. This CDR3 contains 13 residues. Germline V lookup: CDR1 SGHTA, CDR2 FQGNSA. The CDR3 region has the DNA TGTGCCAGCACGGAAGGGACCTCAAGCATTCAGTACTTC. The encoded protein is CASTEGTSSIQYF.

V gene TRBV7-3 combines with J gene TRBJ2-5; 10 bases fit TRBD2. Germline CDR1 and CDR2: SGHTA and FQGTGA. Trimming at V came to 5 bases and at J to 11 bases, leaving 14 bases not matched to a gene. The CDR3 runs 15 residues. The CDR3: CASSPRTSGYNEQYF. CDR3 sequence (DNA): TGTGCCAGCAGCCCAAGGACTAGCGGTTACAATGAGCAGTACTTC. The complete variable domain, with remaining parts taken from reference TRBV7-3 and TRBJ2-5, reads GAGVSQTPSNKVTEKGKYVELRCDPISGHTALYWYRQSLGQGPEFLIYFQGTGAADDSGLPNDRFFAVRPEGSVSTLKIQRTERGDSAVYLCASSPRTSGYNEQYFGPGTRLLVL.

This clonotype was recorded a few times. This CDR3 is CASNGQGRGDTQYF. In DNA, the CDR3 is TGTGCCAGCAACGGACAGGGGAGAGGAGATACGCAGTATTTT. The chain recombines TRBV2 with TRBJ2-3; 9 positions match TRBD1. V lost 7 bases to trimming and J lost 5 bases; unmatched junction nucleotides: 7. The CDR3 spans 14 residues. Germline V CDR1 and CDR2: SNHLY, FYNNEI.

The genes are TRBV12-3 or TRBV12-4 and TRBJ1-1; tentative D call: TRBD1 (6 bases). The CDR3 runs 14 residues. V shed 6 bases and J shed 3 bases, with 14 bases lying between them. The CDR3 is CASRETGMYTEAFF. Written as DNA, the CDR3 is TGTGCCAGCAGGGAAACAGGGATGTACACTGAAGCTTTCTTT.

On this clonotype: At one end the junction does not follow the germline gene, possibly because of a read error. This chain links TRBV6-2 or TRBV6-3 with TRBJ2-5; no clear D gene. The CDR3 has 15 residues. CDR1 is MNHEY and CDR2 is SVGEGT in the germline V gene. The CDR3 here is CVSSYGVTPQETQYF. Here the CDR3 DNA reads TGTGTCAGCAGTTACGGCGTAACACCACAAGAGACCCAGTACTTC.

V gene TRBV20-1 combines with J gene TRBJ1-5; unclear D gene. The CDR3 loop spans 14 amino acids. The ends were cut back, 0 bases at V and 7 bases at J, with 13 bases in the middle. Germline CDR1 DFQATT, CDR2 SNEGSKA (reference sequence). The DNA of the CDR3 is TGCAGTGCTAGAGATTATGATGTGGGACAGCCCCAGCATTTT. Protein sequence: CSARDYDVGQPQHF.